This section outlines one T cell receptor beta chain sequence together with its context. What it binds is not known. This record comes from a study of T cell responses to AZD1222 COVID-19 vaccine. Sequencing used immunoSEQ multiplex PCR; TCRdb keeps in-frame clones, though not all of them. Counted here are some 22,000 clones, 82% occurring once; the ten biggest clones make up less than 50%. Study-level points and caveats: Spike-wide vaccine-associated CD4 TCRs dominated at 160-218 and 743-854.

Germline lookup yields CDR1 MNHNY and CDR2 SVGAGI (reference sequence). CDR3 length: 14 amino acids. V lost 5 bases and J lost 6; bases outside the gene matches: 3. The receptor was isolated from an adult in good health. The sample here was peripheral blood, taken on day 0 of AZD1222 vaccination. The chain links TRBV6-6 to TRBJ2-1; 11 bases fit TRBD2. CDR3 DNA: TGTGCCAGCAGTCATAGCGGGGGGGGCAATGAGCAGTTCTTC. This gives the protein CASSHSGGGNEQFF.